What follows are 9 T cell receptor beta chains derived from one specimen sequenced in a study of patients and donors after allogeneic stem cell transplantation. TCRdb re-called the RT-PCR reads with MiXCR, one entry per CDR3 protein. In the table there are more than 850,000 distinct CDR3 sequences, over 15% of which are singletons. Specimen: blood, either unsorted or a sorted T cell fraction (not recorded which). These receptors all stem from a human donor who was either an allogeneic HSCT recipient or a stem cell or donor lymphocyte infusion donor (not recorded which). It is not recorded whose cells these are; they may come from a transplant donor.

The rearrangement uses TRBV10-3 and TRBJ1-3; possible D gene TRBD1, 5 bases. CDR3 length: 17 amino acids. Germline CDR1 reads ENHRY; CDR2 reads SYGVKD. V dropped 8 bases and J dropped 0 bases, with 20 bases sitting between them. This CDR3 reads CAIASRGRSLSGNTIYF. The CDR3, as DNA: TGTGCCATCGCCAGCCGGGGCCGATCTCTCTCTGGAAACACCATATATTTT.

V gene TRBV9 combines with J gene TRBJ1-3; 10 bases align to TRBD1. CDR3 length equals 19 residues. V was clipped by 3 bases and J by 4 bases; unmatched bases: 16. The germline V gene encodes CDR1 SGDLS and CDR2 YYNGEE. CDR3 protein: CASSATAGTGDFGGNTIYF. CDR3 DNA sequence: TGTGCCAGCAGCGCTACCGCCGGGACAGGGGATTTTGGCGGAAACACCATATATTTT.

The chain recombines TRBV4-3 with TRBJ2-7; D is unresolved. The CDR3 consists of 13 residues. Per germline, CDR1 LGHNA and CDR2 YSLEER. V was shortened by 0 bases and J by 5 bases, with 8 bases between the two germline ends. CDR3 amino acids: CASSQDTWDEQYF. The DNA of the CDR3 is TGCGCCAGCAGCCAAGATACGTGGGACGAGCAGTACTTC.

The sample holds many counts of this clonotype. One junction end disagrees with the germline gene, perhaps due to a read error. V is TRBV5-1 and J is TRBJ1-4; D may be TRBD1 (5 bases). The CDR3 covers 13 residues. Germline-derived CDR1 and CDR2 are SGHRS and YFSETQ. The CDR3 DNA is TGTGCCAGCAGTTTAGGGCAGGGAGAAAAACTGTTTTTT. This sequence encodes CASSLGQGEKLFF. Filled out from reference TRBV5-1 and TRBJ1-4, the complete variable domain reads KAGVTQTPRYLIKTRGQQVTLSCSPISGHRSVSWYQQTPGQGLQFLFEYFSETQRNKGNFPGRFSGRQFSNSRSEMNVSTLELGDSALYLCASSLGQGEKLFFGSGTQLSVL.

This clonotype turned up a few times. The V and J genes are TRBV4-3 and TRBJ2-5; 9 bases align to TRBD1. J was trimmed by 5 bases and V by 0 bases; bases with no gene match: 10. The CDR3 loop spans 17 amino acids. Germline V gives CDR1 LGHNA, CDR2 YSLEER. The CDR3 sequence is CASSQDSWDRVLETQYF. The CDR3 coding sequence is TGCGCCAGCAGCCAAGATTCTTGGGACAGGGTATTGGAGACCCAGTACTTC.

This clonotype was observed a few times. The gene calls are TRBV29-1 and TRBJ2-1; maybe TRBD2 (5 bases). Germline V lookup: CDR1 SQVTM, CDR2 ANQGSEA. This CDR3 spans 10 amino acids. The V gene lost 4 bases and the J gene lost 9 bases, with 7 bases spanning the gap. As DNA, the CDR3 is TGCAGCGTTGGCGAGGGTGAGCAGTTCTTC. The encoded protein is CSVGEGEQFF.

V is TRBV4-1 and J is TRBJ1-5, with a tentative D call TRBD1 (6 bases). V lost 3 bases and J 6 bases, leaving 18 bases between the germline ends. CDR1 and CDR2 from the germline V gene are MGHRA and YSYEKL. This CDR3 spans 16 amino acids. The CDR3 nucleotides read TGCGCCAGCAGCCAGGCGTGGGGGGGGCTTGGTCAGCCCCAGCATTTT. Amino acid sequence: CASSQAWGGLGQPQHF.

The sample holds a few counts of this clonotype. The chain combines TRBV20-1 with TRBJ2-7; D might be TRBD2 (5 bases). This CDR3 has 13 residues. Trimming shortened V by 3 bases and J by 3 bases, and 12 bases separated the two germline ends. Germline V gene sequence: CDR1 DFQATT, CDR2 SNEGSKA (reference sequence). DNA of the CDR3: TGCAGTGCTAGCCGGACTCGAAACTACGAGCAGTACTTC. Protein product: CSASRTRNYEQYF.

This clonotype was seen ten or more times. This chain links TRBV12-3 or TRBV12-4 with TRBJ1-1, with TRBD1 identical over 9 bases. The trim removed 3 bases at V and 0 bases at J, leaving 8 bases unmatched. This CDR3 comprises 17 residues. CDR3 DNA sequence: TGTGCCAGCAGTTTCTGGGACAGGGCTGTCATGAACACTGAAGCTTTCTTT. Translation: CASSFWDRAVMNTEAFF.